The 27 T cell receptor beta chains below come from one sample, sequenced in a study of sequential checkpoint blockade in melanoma. Using immunoSEQ multiplex PCR, the repertoire was profiled, and TCRdb retains in-frame clones only, with some absent. In the table there are under 40,000 clones, about 88% of which are singletons. Treatment specified: randomized to nivolumab then ipilimumab (arm A) or the reverse (arm B). Sequencing was performed on CD8+ T cells sorted from blood (inferred from file names), taken from a patient given nivolumab and ipilimumab in sequence. The receptor set was obtained from a human donor with melanoma.

The chain combines TRBV19 with TRBJ1-2, with 7 bases identical to TRBD1. The J segment lost 7 bases and the V segment lost 0 bases, leaving 17 bases of the junction unmatched. Germline CDR1 LNHDA, CDR2 SQIVND (reference sequence). The CDR3 length is 18 residues. The CDR3 spells CASSIDLGSGDSIRGYTF. CDR3 DNA sequence: TGTGCCAGTAGTATAGATCTCGGGTCCGGGGACAGTATACGTGGCTACACCTTC.

The gene calls are TRBV27 and TRBJ2-5, with D possibly TRBD2 on 5 matching bases. Judging by the DNA end, TRBJ2-7 fits better; the J call may be wrong. The V gene's germline CDR1 is MNHEY and CDR2 SMNVEV (reference sequence). This CDR3 spans 14 amino acids. The CDR3 loop is CASSPTGSSYEQYF. CDR3 nucleotides: TGTGCCAGCAGTCCGACGGGGAGCTCCTACGAGCAGTACTTC.

In its sample, this clone was seen a few times. The CDR3 nucleotides read TGTGCCAGCAGCCAGGGACTAGCGGGTTCCTACGAGCAGTACTTC. Its translation: CASSQGLAGSYEQYF. V is TRBV14 and J is TRBJ2-7; 12 bases are shared with TRBD2. Unmatched junction bases numbered 1, after V lost 3 bases and J lost 1 base. Germline CDR1 SGHDN, CDR2 FVKESK. This CDR3 contains 15 residues.

The rearrangement links TRBV5-1 to TRBJ2-7; 9 nucleotides match TRBD1. Trimming cost V 5 bases and J 2 bases; bases outside gene matches: 5. The CDR3 is made up of 14 amino acids. The germline V gene has CDR1 SGHRS and CDR2 YFSETQ. The CDR3 loop reads CASRRDRDTYEQYF. For the CDR3, the DNA is TGCGCCAGCAGGAGGGACAGGGACACCTACGAGCAGTACTTC.

The gene calls are TRBV5-6 and TRBJ1-5, with no clear D. V lost 0 bases, J lost 0 bases, and 13 bases lay in between. CDR3 length: 17 residues. Per the germline V gene, CDR1 is SGHDT and CDR2 is YYEEEE. The CDR3 sequence is CASSLVTGMHSNQPQHF. The CDR3 nucleotides are TGTGCCAGCAGCTTGGTCACGGGAATGCATAGCAATCAGCCCCAGCATTTT.

The chain combines TRBV30 with TRBJ2-7; 7 bases are shared with TRBD1. There are 14 residues in the CDR3. Germline V CDR1 and CDR2: GTSNPN, SVGIG (reference sequence). Losses at the gene ends were 1 base for V and 2 bases for J; bases not matched to a gene: 5. The CDR3: CAWSGQGVPYEQYF. In DNA, the CDR3 is TGTGCCTGGAGTGGACAGGGTGTACCCTACGAGCAGTACTTC.

The chain combines TRBV4-3 with TRBJ1-6; 7 bases are shared with TRBD1. Germline V gene lookup returns CDR1 LGHNA and CDR2 YSLEER. V lost 1 base, J lost 3 bases, and 6 bases stayed unmatched. CDR3 length equals 17 residues. The CDR3 DNA sequence: TGCGCCAGCAGCCAAGCAGTCCGGGACAGCTATAATTCACCCCTCCACTTT. Its translation: CASSQAVRDSYNSPLHF.

The rearrangement uses TRBV4-1 and TRBJ2-3; D call uncertain. Deletions cut 1 base from V and 0 bases from J, with 11 bases between. Looked up from germline, CDR1 is MGHRA and CDR2 is YSYEKL. The CDR3 extends over 16 amino acids. The CDR3 is CASSQVLELSTDTQYF. CDR3 sequence (DNA): TGCGCCAGCAGCCAAGTGTTGGAACTAAGCACAGATACGCAGTATTTT.

The chain combines TRBV4-2 with TRBJ2-1, with D possibly being TRBD2 (6 bases). This CDR3 is 16 amino acids long. CDR1 and CDR2 (germline): LGHNA, YNFKEQ. The V end lost 0 bases, the J end lost 5 bases, and 14 bases lay between the germline ends. CDR3 loop: CASSQDFGGIDNEQFF. CDR3 DNA: TGTGCCAGCAGCCAAGATTTCGGGGGTATTGACAATGAGCAGTTCTTC.

The chain employs TRBV7-2 and TRBJ2-5; 7 bases are shared with TRBD2. The germline gives CDR1 SGHTA, CDR2 FQGNSA. After removal of 1 base from V and 11 bases from J, the junction contained 13 bases not matched to a gene. The CDR3 is made up of 15 amino acids. The CDR3 loop reads CASSLDLREMREQYF. The CDR3 DNA sequence: TGTGCCAGCAGCTTAGACCTGCGGGAGATGCGGGAGCAGTACTTC.

CDR3: CARTGQGDSDTQYF. Written as DNA, the CDR3 is TGTGCCAGAACGGGACAGGGAGATTCAGATACGCAGTATTTT. The chain uses TRBV2 and TRBJ2-3; 9 nucleotides agree with TRBD1. Germline trimming cut 9 bases from V and 4 bases from J; bases unmatched to any gene: 8. The V gene's germline CDR1 is SNHLY and CDR2 FYNNEI. This CDR3 spans 14 amino acids.

CDR3: CATSPGQGYEQYF. DNA of the CDR3: TGTGCCACCAGTCCGGGACAGGGTTACGAGCAGTACTTC. V usage is TRBV15 and J usage is TRBJ2-7, with 9 bases aligning to TRBD1. Losses at the gene ends were 6 bases for V and 4 bases for J; bases not matched to a gene: 4. Germline-derived CDR1 and CDR2 are LNHNV and YYDKDF (reference sequence). This CDR3 contains 13 residues.

The chain links TRBV6-5 to TRBJ2-1, with 10 bases lining up with TRBD2. In germline, CDR1 is MNHEY, CDR2 SVGAGI. V was clipped by 0 bases and J by 6 bases; unmatched bases: 5. CDR3 size: 16 residues. CDR3 protein: CASSYSTSGPLNEQFF. DNA for the CDR3: TGTGCCAGCAGTTACTCGACTAGCGGGCCGCTCAATGAGCAGTTCTTC.

The chain recombines TRBV7-2 with TRBJ2-7; TRBD2 is a possible D gene (6 bases). The CDR3 has 15 amino acids. Per germline, CDR1 SGHTA and CDR2 FQGNSA. With 4 bases removed from V and 1 base from J, the gap between germline ends came to 14 bases. The CDR3 coding sequence is TGTGCCAGCAGCTCGTCGGGAGTACGGTCCTACGAGCAGTACTTC. This gives the protein CASSSSGVRSYEQYF.

The genes are TRBV5-5 and TRBJ1-5; 7 bases agree with TRBD1. The trim removed 4 bases at V and 3 bases at J, leaving 7 bases unmatched. Germline CDR1 and CDR2: SGHKS and YYEKEE (reference sequence). CDR3 length equals 15 residues. This CDR3 is CASSKVQGNNQPQHF. The CDR3 region has the DNA TGTGCCAGCAGCAAAGTACAGGGGAACAATCAGCCCCAGCATTTT.

The V and J genes are TRBV11-2 and TRBJ2-1; 7 bases map to TRBD2. The junction had 5 bases not matched to a gene; V was cut back by 2 bases and J by 13 bases. From germline, CDR1 is SGHAT and CDR2 FQNNGV. This CDR3 contains 12 residues. The chain's CDR3 is CASSLSAGDQFF. DNA of the CDR3: TGTGCCAGCAGCTTAAGCGCGGGGGACCAGTTCTTC.

V usage is TRBV9 and J usage is TRBJ2-7, with TRBD2 matching over 7 bases. J gave up 6 bases and V 3 bases, and 6 bases lay outside the gene matches. The CDR3 consists of 13 residues. The germline V gene encodes CDR1 SGDLS and CDR2 YYNGEE. The CDR3 DNA follows: TGTGCCAGCAGCGCTGGGGGGGGGAGCGAGCAGTACTTC. Translating gives CASSAGGGSEQYF.

The chain joins TRBV27 to TRBJ2-7; TRBD2 agrees at 9 bases. CDR3 size: 13 residues. Germline-derived CDR1 and CDR2 are MNHEY and SMNVEV (reference sequence). The CDR3 DNA sequence: TGTACGAGCTCACGACTAGCGGCATACGAGCAGTACTTC. Translated: CTSSRLAAYEQYF.

This chain connects TRBV6-5 to TRBJ2-1, with D perhaps TRBD2 (6 bases). V was pared by 2 bases and J by 0 bases, with 8 bases between. Germline V gives CDR1 MNHEY, CDR2 SVGAGI. The CDR3 has 15 amino acids. The CDR3 here is CASSYLGGSYNEQFF. CDR3 DNA: TGTGCCAGCAGTTACCTCGGGGGCTCCTACAATGAGCAGTTCTTC.

The gene calls are TRBV4-3 and TRBJ2-1, with D unclear. V was trimmed by 0 bases and J by 0 bases, leaving 9 bases between them. The germline V gene encodes CDR1 LGHNA and CDR2 YSLEER. CDR3 length: 16 residues. The CDR3 coding sequence is TGCGCCAGCAGCCAAGAGGTAGAGTACTCCTACAATGAGCAGTTCTTC. Amino acid sequence: CASSQEVEYSYNEQFF.

The chain is built from TRBV6-5 and TRBJ1-4, with TRBD1 matching over 7 bases. The CDR3 loop spans 12 amino acids. CDR1 and CDR2 from the germline V gene are MNHEY and SVGAGI. The junction had 8 bases not matched to a gene; V was cut back by 6 bases and J by 13 bases. As DNA, the CDR3 is TGTGCCAGCAGAATACCCGGGACAGCACTGTTTTTT. Amino acids: CASRIPGTALFF.

V gene TRBV29-1 combines with J gene TRBJ1-1, with TRBD1 as a possible D gene (5 bases). There are 13 residues in the CDR3. CDR1 and CDR2 (germline): SQVTM, ANQGSEA. V was pared by 2 bases and J by 1 base, with 8 bases between. The CDR3: CSVERQTNTEAFF. The CDR3 DNA reads as TGCAGCGTTGAAAGACAGACGAACACTGAAGCTTTCTTT.

The CDR3 region has the DNA TGCGCCAGCAGCTTGTACTACAGGAGCTCCTATAATTCACCCCTCCACTTT. As protein: CASSLYYRSSYNSPLHF. The V gene is TRBV5-1, the J gene TRBJ1-6; weak D call: TRBD1 (5 bases). This CDR3 spans 17 amino acids. V lost 1 base to trimming and J lost 0 bases, with 11 bases between them. The germline gives CDR1 SGHRS, CDR2 YFSETQ.

The genes are TRBV28 and TRBJ2-7; 8 bases match TRBD1. V lost 5 bases, J lost 5 bases, and 8 bases stayed unmatched. The germline V gene encodes CDR1 MDHEN and CDR2 SYDVKM. The CDR3 has 14 amino acids. The CDR3 loop is CASSITGGSHEQYF. Written as DNA, the CDR3 is TGTGCCAGCAGTATCACAGGGGGGTCCCACGAGCAGTACTTC.

V gene TRBV27 combines with J gene TRBJ2-7, with a possible D match to TRBD2 (5 bases). This CDR3 contains 11 residues. Between the trimmed V and J ends, which lost 8 bases and 0 bases, there was a span of 5 bases. The V gene's germline CDR1 is MNHEY and CDR2 SMNVEV (reference sequence). This chain's CDR3 is CASRDSYEQYF. CDR3 DNA sequence: TGTGCCAGCCGGGACTCCTACGAGCAGTACTTC.

With respect to this clone: Other DNA sequences of this sample code for an identical CDR3. This chain connects TRBV6-1 to TRBJ2-3; TRBD2 might be the D (7 bases). Germline values: CDR1 MNHNS, CDR2 SASEGT. The CDR3 spans 15 residues. The ends were cut back, 2 bases at V and 4 bases at J, with 13 bases in the middle. CDR3 DNA: TGTGCCAGCAGTGAACTAGGGGGGGGCGCAGATACGCAGTATTTT. Translating gives CASSELGGGADTQYF.

CDR3 coding DNA: TGTGCCAGCAGCAGGGGACAGACCTACGAGCAGTACTTC. The encoded protein is CASSRGQTYEQYF. The V gene is TRBV21-1, the J gene TRBJ2-7; no DNA check was done on the table's D call, TRBD1. TRBV21-1 is tagged as a pseudogene. This CDR3 is built from 13 residues.